Below, 17 T cell receptor beta chains from the same sample are listed, as sequenced in a study of T cell responses to AZD1222 COVID-19 vaccine. Some clones are missing from TCRdb's copy, which holds only in-frame ones; the method was immunoSEQ multiplex PCR. The sample has around 120,000 clones; 70% to 90% are singletons. The sample here was peripheral blood, taken on day 0 of AZD1222 vaccination. These receptors were taken from an adult in good health.

The chain recombines TRBV11-3 with TRBJ2-1; D ambiguous. The CDR3 has 14 amino acids. The V and J ends lost 3 bases and 0 bases respectively, with 6 bases between them. CDR1 is SGHNT, CDR2 YENEEA, per germline. The CDR3 here is CASSFSRSYNEQFF. The CDR3 region has the DNA TGTGCCAGCAGCTTTTCGCGCTCCTACAATGAGCAGTTCTTC.

The gene calls are TRBV9 and TRBJ1-6; perhaps TRBD1 as D (6 bases). The germline V gene has CDR1 SGDLS and CDR2 YYNGEE. The CDR3 has 16 residues. Trimming took 4 bases from V and 5 from J, leaving 16 bases between them. CDR3 in DNA: TGTGCCAGCAGCATCCTGGGGCAGGGGAATAATTCACCCCTCCACTTT. Amino acid sequence: CASSILGQGNNSPLHF.

The gene calls are TRBV6-5 and TRBJ2-2; the D gene is possibly TRBD1 (5 bases). V lost 4 bases and J lost 3, with 9 bases in between. CDR3 size: 14 residues. The germline V gene has CDR1 MNHEY and CDR2 SVGAGI. CDR3 coding DNA: TGTGCCAGCAGTTGGGGCCGAGACACCGGGGAGCTGTTTTTT. Translated: CASSWGRDTGELFF.

The chain is built from TRBV7-9 and TRBJ1-6, with 8 bases that match TRBD1. The CDR3 covers 15 residues. CDR1 is SEHNR, CDR2 FQNEAQ, per germline (reference sequence). J gave up 9 bases and V 5 bases, and 9 bases lay outside the gene matches. As DNA, the CDR3 is TGTGCCAGCAGCAAACAGGGGGACTCGAGTTCACCCCTCCACTTT. Protein product: CASSKQGDSSSPLHF.

This clone has just one count. The chain couples TRBV3-1 (or the pseudogene TRBV3-2) to TRBJ2-2; TRBD2 agrees at 8 bases. The CDR3 covers 16 residues. Trimming cost V 4 bases and J 6 bases; bases outside gene matches: 10. Germline CDR1 is LGHDT and CDR2 is YNNKEL (reference sequence). CDR3: CASSPLGRGAAGELFF. In nucleotides, the CDR3 is TGTGCCAGCAGCCCCCTGGGGCGGGGGGCTGCCGGGGAGCTGTTTTTT.

This clone was picked up a small number of times. The chain joins TRBV19 to TRBJ2-2; 11 bases line up with TRBD1. V lost 6 bases to trimming and J lost 5 bases; unmatched junction nucleotides: 8. From germline, CDR1 is LNHDA and CDR2 SQIVND (reference sequence). The CDR3 spans 16 residues. The CDR3 region has the DNA TGTGCCAGTAGCGCCGGACAGGGGGCGGGAACCGGGGAGCTGTTTTTT. Its protein product is CASSAGQGAGTGELFF.

V and J are TRBV10-3 and TRBJ1-5, with D maybe TRBD1 (5 bases). Per the germline V gene, CDR1 is ENHRY and CDR2 is SYGVKD. Trimming removed 0 bases at V and 4 bases at J, with 10 bases between. The CDR3 is made up of 15 amino acids. The CDR3 reads CAISESVTENQPQHF. CDR3 nucleotides: TGTGCCATCAGTGAGTCAGTGACAGAGAATCAGCCCCAGCATTTT.

This sequence joins TRBV5-1 and TRBJ1-4; TRBD1 agrees at 11 bases. With 4 bases clipped from V and 3 bases from J, the junction kept 11 bases outside the gene matches. The CDR3 runs to 18 residues. Germline lookup yields CDR1 SGHRS and CDR2 YFSETQ. The CDR3 nucleotides are TGCGCCAGCAGCCCTGGGACAGGGGGAGGGTCGGCTAATGAAAAACTGTTTTTT. Residues: CASSPGTGGGSANEKLFF.

The V and J genes are TRBV5-8 and TRBJ2-3; 7 positions match TRBD1. The germline V gene encodes CDR1 SGHTS and CDR2 YDEGEE. The length of the CDR3 is 15 residues. The V and J ends lost 0 bases and 6 bases, in that order; junction bases with no gene match: 7. DNA of the CDR3: TGTGCCAGCAGCTTGGCGACAGGGTCGGGGGATACGCAGTATTTT. Protein: CASSLATGSGDTQYF.

The chain employs TRBV30 and TRBJ1-1, with a weak D call TRBD1 (5 bases). Trimming removed 4 bases at V and 2 bases at J, with 14 bases between. This CDR3 region has 14 residues. CDR1 GTSNPN and CDR2 SVGIG come from the germline V gene (reference sequence). DNA of the CDR3: TGTGCCTGGAAAGTTCGGACACTAAACACTGAAGCTTTCTTT. Its protein is CAWKVRTLNTEAFF.

The chain links TRBV6-1 to TRBJ1-6; D might be TRBD1 (5 bases). The CDR3 runs 17 residues. V was clipped by 2 bases and J by 6 bases, with 17 bases between them. Germline V gene lookup returns CDR1 MNHNS and CDR2 SASEGT. The DNA for the CDR3 is TGTGCCAGCAGTGAAAGTTGGCGGGGGATTGGTAATTCACCCCTCCACTTT. Its translation is CASSESWRGIGNSPLHF.

The rearrangement links TRBV18 to TRBJ2-5; D unresolved. Germline-derived CDR1 and CDR2 are KGHSH and LQKENI. The CDR3 consists of 13 residues. V lost 4 bases, J lost 5 bases, and 11 bases lay in between. The CDR3 DNA reads as TGTGCCAGCTCACAAACCCTACGGGAGACCCAGTACTTC. Translated, it gives CASSQTLRETQYF. Together with reference TRBV18 and TRBJ2-5, the CDR3 gives the full variable domain: NAGVMQNPRHLVRRRGQEARLRCSPMKGHSHVYWYRQLPEEGLKFMVYLQKENIIDESGMPKERFSAEFPKEGPSILRIQQVVRGDSAAYFCASSQTLRETQYFGPGTRLLVL.

J is TRBJ1-5 and V is TRBV10-2, with D hard to call. Deletions cut 6 bases from V and 6 bases from J, with 15 bases between. Germline V gene data show CDR1 as WSHSY and CDR2 as SAAADI. The CDR3 is 14 residues long. The chain's CDR3 is CASSREVFIQPQHF. CDR3 nucleotide sequence: TGCGCCAGCAGCCGGGAGGTGTTTATTCAGCCCCAGCATTTT.

The V call is TRBV30, the J call TRBJ1-2, with 9 bases identical to TRBD1. The germline V gene encodes CDR1 GTSNPN and CDR2 SVGIG (reference sequence). This CDR3 spans 14 amino acids. The junction had 5 bases not matched to a gene; V was cut back by 0 bases and J by 6 bases. CDR3 sequence: CAWSVNWDRDGYTF. DNA of the CDR3: TGTGCCTGGAGTGTAAATTGGGACAGGGATGGCTACACCTTC.

The table lists this clone with a count of one. The V gene is TRBV7-2, the J gene TRBJ1-6, with D possibly being TRBD1 (5 bases). CDR3 length: 13 residues. Germline assignment: CDR1 SGHTA and CDR2 FQGNSA. V gave up 5 bases and J gave up 12 bases, with 14 bases separating them. The CDR3 DNA reads as TGTGCCAGCAGCGGGGACCGCCTAAGACCCCTCCACTTT. This sequence encodes CASSGDRLRPLHF.

This chain's CDR3 is CASTLLAGVTLMASNEQFF. The CDR3 nucleotides read TGCGCCAGCACCCTTTTGGCAGGGGTGACCCTAATGGCGTCCAATGAGCAGTTCTTC. The rearrangement links TRBV5-1 to TRBJ2-1, with a weak D call TRBD1 (6 bases). Germline lookup yields CDR1 SGHRS and CDR2 YFSETQ. Trimming stripped 6 bases from V and 6 bases from J, with 31 bases between. The CDR3 is made up of 19 amino acids.

This clone was seen only a few times. The V call is TRBV10-2, the J call TRBJ2-7; 7 bases fit TRBD1. The CDR3 is 14 residues long. Germline CDR1 reads WSHSY; CDR2 reads SAAADI. V lost 4 bases to trimming and J lost 9 bases; unmatched junction nucleotides: 12. The CDR3 DNA reads as TGCGCCAGCAGTGGGTTTCAGGGGGTTGATCGGCAGTACTTC. Amino acid sequence: CASSGFQGVDRQYF.